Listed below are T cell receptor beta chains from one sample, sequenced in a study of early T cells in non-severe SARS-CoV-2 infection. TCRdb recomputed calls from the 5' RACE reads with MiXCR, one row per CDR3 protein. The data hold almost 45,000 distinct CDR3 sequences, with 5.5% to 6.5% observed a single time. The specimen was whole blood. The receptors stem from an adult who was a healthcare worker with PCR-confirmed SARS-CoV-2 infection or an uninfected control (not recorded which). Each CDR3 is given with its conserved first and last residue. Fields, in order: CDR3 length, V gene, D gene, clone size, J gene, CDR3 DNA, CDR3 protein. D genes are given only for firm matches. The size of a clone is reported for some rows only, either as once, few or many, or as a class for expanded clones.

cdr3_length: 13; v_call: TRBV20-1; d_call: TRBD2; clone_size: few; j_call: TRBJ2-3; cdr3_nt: TGCAGGGGCGGCGGGGGAGACACAGATACGCAGTATTTT; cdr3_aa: CRGGGGDTDTQYF
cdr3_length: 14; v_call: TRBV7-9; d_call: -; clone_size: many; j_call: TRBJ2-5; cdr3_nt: TGTGCCAGCAGCCCGTGGACAGTGTCCGAGACCCAGTACTTC; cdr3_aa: CASSPWTVSETQYF
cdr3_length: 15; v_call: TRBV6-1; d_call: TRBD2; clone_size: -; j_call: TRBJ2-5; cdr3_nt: TGTGCCAGCAGTATATTAGCGGGGGGGCAAGAGACCCAGTACTTC; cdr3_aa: CASSILAGGQETQYF
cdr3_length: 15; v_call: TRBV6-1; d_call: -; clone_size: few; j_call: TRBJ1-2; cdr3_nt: TGTGCCAGCAGTGAAGTGGCCCCCTGGGACTATGGCTACACCTTC; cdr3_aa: CASSEVAPWDYGYTF
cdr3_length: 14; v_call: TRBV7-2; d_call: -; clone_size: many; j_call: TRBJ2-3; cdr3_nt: TGTGCCAGCAGCTACAACGGGCCGAGGGATACGCAGTATTTT; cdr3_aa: CASSYNGPRDTQYF
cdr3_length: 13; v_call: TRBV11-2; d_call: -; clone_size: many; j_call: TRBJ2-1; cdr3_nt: TGTGCCAGCAGCTTTCTTGTTTTCGATGAGCAGTTCTTC; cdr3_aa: CASSFLVFDEQFF
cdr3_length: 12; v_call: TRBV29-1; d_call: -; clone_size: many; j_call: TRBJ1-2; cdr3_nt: TGCAGCGTTGTCTTGGCGGGAAATGGCTACACCTTC; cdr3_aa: CSVVLAGNGYTF
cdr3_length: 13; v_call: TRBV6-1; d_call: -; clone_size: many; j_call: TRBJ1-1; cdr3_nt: TGTGCCAGCAGTGCCTGGCCGGGCACTGAAGCTTTCTTT; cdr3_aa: CASSAWPGTEAFF
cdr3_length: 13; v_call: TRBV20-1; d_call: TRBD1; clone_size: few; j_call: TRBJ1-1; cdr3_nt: TGCAGGCCATACAGGGGAGATAACACTGAAGCTTTCTTT; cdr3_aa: CRPYRGDNTEAFF
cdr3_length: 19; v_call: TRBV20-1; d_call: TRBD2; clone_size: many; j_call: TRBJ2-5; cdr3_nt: TGCAGTGCTAGTGACGGGACTAGCGGGGACGTAGGGATAGGCGAGACCCAGTACTTC; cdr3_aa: CSASDGTSGDVGIGETQYF
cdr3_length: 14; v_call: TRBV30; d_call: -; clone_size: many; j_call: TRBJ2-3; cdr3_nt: TGTGCCTGGAGTACGACAGGTATTTCGGATACGCAGTATTTT; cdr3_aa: CAWSTTGISDTQYF
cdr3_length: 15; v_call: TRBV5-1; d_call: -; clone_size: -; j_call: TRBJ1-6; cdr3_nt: TGTGCCAGCAGCTTGGACGGCAGACAATATTCACCCCTCCACTTT; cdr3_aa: CASSLDGRQYSPLHF
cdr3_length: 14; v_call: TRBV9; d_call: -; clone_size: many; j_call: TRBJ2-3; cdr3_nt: TGTGCCAGCGGTGGGGGGTCCGGCACAGATACGCAGTATTTT; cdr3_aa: CASGGGSGTDTQYF
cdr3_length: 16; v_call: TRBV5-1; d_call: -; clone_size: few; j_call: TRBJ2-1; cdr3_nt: TGCGCCAGCAGTAAGGCAGACGATAGCTCCTACAATGAGCAGTTCTTC; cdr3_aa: CASSKADDSSYNEQFF
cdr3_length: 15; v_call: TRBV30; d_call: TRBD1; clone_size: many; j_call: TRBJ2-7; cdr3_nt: TGTGCCTGGGCCAGGGGACAGGCCCATTCCTACGAGCAGTACTTC; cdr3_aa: CAWARGQAHSYEQYF
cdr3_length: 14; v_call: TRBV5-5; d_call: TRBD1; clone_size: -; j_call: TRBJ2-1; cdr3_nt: TGTGCCAGCAGCTTGGTACAGGGGGCTAGTGAGCAGTTCTTC; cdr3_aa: CASSLVQGASEQFF
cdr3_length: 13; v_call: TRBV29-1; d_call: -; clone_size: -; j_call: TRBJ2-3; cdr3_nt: TGCAGCGTTGAGGGCGGGGGCACAGATACGCAGTATTTT; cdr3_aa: CSVEGGGTDTQYF
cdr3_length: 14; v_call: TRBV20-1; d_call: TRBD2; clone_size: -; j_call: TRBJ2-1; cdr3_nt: TGCAGTGGCACCCTGCGGGGGTTACTCAATGAGCAGTTCTTC; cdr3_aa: CSGTLRGLLNEQFF
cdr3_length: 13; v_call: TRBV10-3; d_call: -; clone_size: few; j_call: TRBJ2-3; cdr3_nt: TGTGCCATCAGCCGTTACAGCACAGATACGCAGTATTTT; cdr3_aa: CAISRYSTDTQYF
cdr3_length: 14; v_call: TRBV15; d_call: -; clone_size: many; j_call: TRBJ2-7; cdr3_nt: TGTGCCACCAGCAGGACCGCGAGCTCCTACGAGCAGTACTTC; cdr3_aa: CATSRTASSYEQYF
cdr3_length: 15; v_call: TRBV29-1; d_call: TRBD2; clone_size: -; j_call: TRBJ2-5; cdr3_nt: TGCAGCGCCAACACAGCGGGGGACCTTCAAGAGACCCAGTACTTC; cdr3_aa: CSANTAGDLQETQYF
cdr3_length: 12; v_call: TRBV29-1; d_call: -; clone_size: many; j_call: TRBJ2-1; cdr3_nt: TGCAGCGTTGACGGAGGGCAGGGTGAGCAGTTCTTC; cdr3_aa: CSVDGGQGEQFF
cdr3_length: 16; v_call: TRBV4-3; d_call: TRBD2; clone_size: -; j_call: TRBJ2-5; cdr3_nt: TGCGCCAGCAGCCAAGACGGGGCGGGGGGGCAAGAGACCCAGTACTTC; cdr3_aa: CASSQDGAGGQETQYF
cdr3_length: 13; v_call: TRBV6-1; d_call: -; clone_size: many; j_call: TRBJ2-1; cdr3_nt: TGTGCCAGCAGTGAATCAGGGCACAATGAGCAGTTCTTC; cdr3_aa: CASSESGHNEQFF
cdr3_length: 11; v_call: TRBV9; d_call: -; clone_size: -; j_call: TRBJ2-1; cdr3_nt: TGTGCCAGCAGCGTAGCCAATGAGCAGTTCTTC; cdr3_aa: CASSVANEQFF
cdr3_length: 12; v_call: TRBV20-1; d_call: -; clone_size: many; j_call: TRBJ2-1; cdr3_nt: TGCAGTGCTAGAGATCTACAGCACGAGCAGTTCTTC; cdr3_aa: CSARDLQHEQFF
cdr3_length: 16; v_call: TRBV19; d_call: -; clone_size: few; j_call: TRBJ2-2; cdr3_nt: TGTGCCAGTACCCTGACGATGTGGGGGCGCACCGGGGAGCTGTTTTTT; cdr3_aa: CASTLTMWGRTGELFF
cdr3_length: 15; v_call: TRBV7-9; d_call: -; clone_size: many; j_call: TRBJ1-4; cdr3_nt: TGTGCCAGCAGCCCCCCAACAGGGTCTAATGAAAAACTGTTTTTT; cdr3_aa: CASSPPTGSNEKLFF
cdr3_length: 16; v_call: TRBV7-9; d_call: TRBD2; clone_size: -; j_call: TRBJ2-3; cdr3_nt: TGTGCCAGCAGCGATTGGACTAGCGGGGAAATAGATACGCAGTATTTT; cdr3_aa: CASSDWTSGEIDTQYF
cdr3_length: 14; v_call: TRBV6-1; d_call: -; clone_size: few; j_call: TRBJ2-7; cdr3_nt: TGTGCCAGCAGTGAAGTGGCAGGAACCTACGAGCAGTACTTC; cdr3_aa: CASSEVAGTYEQYF
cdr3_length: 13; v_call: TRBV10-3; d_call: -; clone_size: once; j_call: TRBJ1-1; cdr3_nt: TGTGCCATCACCCAAGGGGCCGGCACTGAAGCTTTCTTT; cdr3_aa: CAITQGAGTEAFF
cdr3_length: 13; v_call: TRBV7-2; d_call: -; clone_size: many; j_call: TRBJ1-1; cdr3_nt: TGTGCCAGCAGCTCTGGGAAGAACACTGAAGCTTTCTTT; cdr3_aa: CASSSGKNTEAFF
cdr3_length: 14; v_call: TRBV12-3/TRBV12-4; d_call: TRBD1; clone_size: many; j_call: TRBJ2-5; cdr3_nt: TGTGCCAGCAGTACAACAGGGGGCCAAGAGACCCAGTACTTC; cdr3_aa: CASSTTGGQETQYF
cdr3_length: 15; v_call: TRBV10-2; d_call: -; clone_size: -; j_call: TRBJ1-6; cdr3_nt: TGCGCCAGCAGTGAGGCAGGAAGCTATAATTCACCCCTCCACTTT; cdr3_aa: CASSEAGSYNSPLHF
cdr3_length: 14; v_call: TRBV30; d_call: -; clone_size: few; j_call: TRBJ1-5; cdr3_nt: TGTGCCTGGAGTATCGGGACAAGCAATCAGCCCCAGCATTTT; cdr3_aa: CAWSIGTSNQPQHF
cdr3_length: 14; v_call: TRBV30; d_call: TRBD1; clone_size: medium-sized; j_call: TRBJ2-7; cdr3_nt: TGTGCCTGGAGTGTCAAGGGGGCCGTTAACGAGCAGTACTTC; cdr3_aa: CAWSVKGAVNEQYF
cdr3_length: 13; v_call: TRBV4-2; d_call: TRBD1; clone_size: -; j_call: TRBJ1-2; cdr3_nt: TGTGCCAGCAGCCAAGTCGGGACAGATGGCTACACCTTC; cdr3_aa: CASSQVGTDGYTF
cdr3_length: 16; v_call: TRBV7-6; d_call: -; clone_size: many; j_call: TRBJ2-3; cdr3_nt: TGTGCCAGCAGCTTAGGGGTAGAAATAAGCACAGATACGCAGTATTTT; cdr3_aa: CASSLGVEISTDTQYF
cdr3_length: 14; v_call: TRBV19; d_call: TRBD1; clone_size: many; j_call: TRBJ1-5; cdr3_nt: TGTGCCAGTAGTACCTACAGGGGCGATCAGCCCCAGCATTTT; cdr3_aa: CASSTYRGDQPQHF
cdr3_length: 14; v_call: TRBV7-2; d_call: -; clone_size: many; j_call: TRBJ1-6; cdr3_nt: TGTGCCAGCAGCTTTCTAGGGGAGGCTTCACCCCTCCACTTT; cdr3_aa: CASSFLGEASPLHF
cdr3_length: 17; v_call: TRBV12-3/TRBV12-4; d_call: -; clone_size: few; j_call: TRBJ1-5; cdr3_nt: TGTGCCAGCAGTTTTGATGCAGAAGGATCGATCGGTCAGCCCCAGCATTTT; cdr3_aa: CASSFDAEGSIGQPQHF
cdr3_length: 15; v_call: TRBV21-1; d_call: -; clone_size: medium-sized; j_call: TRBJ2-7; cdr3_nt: TGTGCCAGCAGCGCCCCTGGAGGCCAGACCTACGAGCAGTACTTC; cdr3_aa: CASSAPGGQTYEQYF
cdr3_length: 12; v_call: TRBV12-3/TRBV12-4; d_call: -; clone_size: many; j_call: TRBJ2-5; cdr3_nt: TGTGCCAGCAGTCTCAGGGTGGAGACCCAGTACTTC; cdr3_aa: CASSLRVETQYF
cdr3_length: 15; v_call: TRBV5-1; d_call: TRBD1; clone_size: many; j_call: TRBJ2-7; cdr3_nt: TGCGCCAGCAGCTTGACGGGACAGGGGGCTGACGAGCAGTACTTC; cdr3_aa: CASSLTGQGADEQYF
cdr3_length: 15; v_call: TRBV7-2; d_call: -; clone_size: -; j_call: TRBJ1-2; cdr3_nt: TGTGCCAGCAGCCAGGACGCGACAGGAATCTATGGCTACACCTTC; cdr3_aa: CASSQDATGIYGYTF
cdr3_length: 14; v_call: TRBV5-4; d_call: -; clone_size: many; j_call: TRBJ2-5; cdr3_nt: TGTGCCAGCAGCTTGGGAGGTGGTTTGGAGACCCAGTACTTC; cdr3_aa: CASSLGGGLETQYF
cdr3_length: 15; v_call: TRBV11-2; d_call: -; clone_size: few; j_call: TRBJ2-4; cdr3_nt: TGTGCCAGCAGCTTTGGTCCTTTAGCCAAAAACATTCAGTACTTC; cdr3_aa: CASSFGPLAKNIQYF
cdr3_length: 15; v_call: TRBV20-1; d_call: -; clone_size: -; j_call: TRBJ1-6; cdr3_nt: TGCAGTGCTAGAGATCCAGGCAGGGATGGATCACCCCTCCACTTT; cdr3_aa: CSARDPGRDGSPLHF
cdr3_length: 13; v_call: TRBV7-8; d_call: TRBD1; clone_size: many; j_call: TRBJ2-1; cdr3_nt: TGTGCCAGCAGCTACAGACAGGGAAGTGAGCAGTTCTTC; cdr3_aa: CASSYRQGSEQFF
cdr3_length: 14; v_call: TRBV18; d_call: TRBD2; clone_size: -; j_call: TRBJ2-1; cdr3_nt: TGTGCCAGCTCACTATCGACTAGCGGGGATGAGCAGTTCTTC; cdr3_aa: CASSLSTSGDEQFF
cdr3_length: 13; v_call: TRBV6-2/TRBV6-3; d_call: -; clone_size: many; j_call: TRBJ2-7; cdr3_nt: TGTGCCAGCAGACCTACAGGGACCTACGAGCAGTACTTC; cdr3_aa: CASRPTGTYEQYF
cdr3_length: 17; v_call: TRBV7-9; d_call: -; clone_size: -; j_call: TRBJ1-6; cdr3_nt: TGTGCCAGCAGCTTGGAATACTTTAGTTCCTATAATTCACCCCTCCACTTT; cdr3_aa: CASSLEYFSSYNSPLHF
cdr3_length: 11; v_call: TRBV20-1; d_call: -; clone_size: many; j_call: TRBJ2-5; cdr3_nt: TGCAGTGCTAGGGCTCCAGAGACCCAGTACTTC; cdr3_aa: CSARAPETQYF
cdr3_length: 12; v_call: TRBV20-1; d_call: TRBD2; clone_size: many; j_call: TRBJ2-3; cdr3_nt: TGCAGTGCTAGCGGGGGGGCAGATACGCAGTATTTT; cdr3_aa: CSASGGADTQYF
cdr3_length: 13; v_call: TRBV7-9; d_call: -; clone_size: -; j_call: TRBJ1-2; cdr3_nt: TGTGCCAGCAGCTTCCGTCAAAACTATGGCTACACCTTC; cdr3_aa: CASSFRQNYGYTF
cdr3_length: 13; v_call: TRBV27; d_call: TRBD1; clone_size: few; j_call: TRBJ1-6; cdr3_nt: TGTGCCAGCAGTCCCCGGACAGGTTCACCCCTCCACTTT; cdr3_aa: CASSPRTGSPLHF
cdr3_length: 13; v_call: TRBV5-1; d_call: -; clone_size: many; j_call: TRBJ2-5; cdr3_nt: TGCGCCAGCCCAACCCAGGGAAAAGAGACCCAGTACTTC; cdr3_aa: CASPTQGKETQYF
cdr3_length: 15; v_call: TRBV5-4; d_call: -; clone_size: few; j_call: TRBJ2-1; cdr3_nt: TGTGCCAGCAAAACTGACCTCGCGCCCTCTGGTGAGCAGTTCTTC; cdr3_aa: CASKTDLAPSGEQFF